This is a list of T cell receptor beta chains from one sample in a study of siplizumab effects on memory and regulatory T cells. TCRdb keeps only in-frame clones here, not all; method: immunoSEQ multiplex PCR. The sample contains roughly 69,000 clones, over 80% of which appear only once. The sequenced sample consisted of memory CD4+ T cells sorted from blood. These receptors were obtained from a human donor in good health. Each CDR3 is given with its conserved first and last residue. Each record gives: CDR3 DNA, CDR3 protein, V gene, D gene, clone size, J gene. A D gene is named only where the DNA matches it firmly. The size of a clone is reported for some rows only, either as once, few or many, or as a class for expanded clones.

cdr3_nt: TGCAGTGCTACCGACAGTGCAGCTTTCTTT
cdr3_aa: CSATDSAAFF
v_call: TRBV20-1
d_call: NA
clone_size: NA
j_call: TRBJ1-1

cdr3_nt: TGTGCCAGCAATGAGGAGGGGGGGCAATGGGAGACCCAGTACTTC
cdr3_aa: CASNEEGGQWETQYF
v_call: TRBV2
d_call: NA
clone_size: NA
j_call: TRBJ2-5

cdr3_nt: TGTGCCAGTAGTTCACAGGGGAACTATGGCTACACCTTC
cdr3_aa: CASSSQGNYGYTF
v_call: TRBV19
d_call: TRBD1
clone_size: few
j_call: TRBJ1-2

cdr3_nt: TGTGCCAGCAGGCTCCTAAAGGGCTATGGCTACACCTTC
cdr3_aa: CASRLLKGYGYTF
v_call: TRBV28
d_call: NA
clone_size: NA
j_call: TRBJ1-2

cdr3_nt: TGTGCCAGCAGCTTAGGACAGTCAACTAATGAAAAACTGTTTTTT
cdr3_aa: CASSLGQSTNEKLFF
v_call: TRBV7-9
d_call: NA
clone_size: NA
j_call: TRBJ1-4

cdr3_nt: TGTGCCAGCAGTTCCGGGACAGGGTTTCTTCAGCCCCAGCATTTT
cdr3_aa: CASSSGTGFLQPQHF
v_call: TRBV6-5
d_call: TRBD1
clone_size: NA
j_call: TRBJ1-5

cdr3_nt: TGCGCCAGCAGCTTGCAGGCCTATAACTATGGCTACACCTTC
cdr3_aa: CASSLQAYNYGYTF
v_call: TRBV5-1
d_call: NA
clone_size: NA
j_call: TRBJ1-2

cdr3_nt: TGTGCCAGCAGCTTACTTAACACTAACTCCTACGAGCAGTACTTC
cdr3_aa: CASSLLNTNSYEQYF
v_call: TRBV11-2
d_call: NA
clone_size: NA
j_call: TRBJ2-7

cdr3_nt: TGTGCCAGCAGCTGGACAGGGGACAATCAGCCCCAGCATTTT
cdr3_aa: CASSWTGDNQPQHF
v_call: TRBV7-8
d_call: TRBD1
clone_size: NA
j_call: TRBJ1-5

cdr3_nt: TGTGCCTGGAGTGTGACTAGCGGGTTAGAGACCCAGTACTTC
cdr3_aa: CAWSVTSGLETQYF
v_call: TRBV30
d_call: TRBD2
clone_size: NA
j_call: TRBJ2-5

cdr3_nt: TGCGCCAGCAGCTTGGGGGACAGTACCTACAATGAGCAGTTCTTC
cdr3_aa: CASSLGDSTYNEQFF
v_call: TRBV5-1
d_call: TRBD1
clone_size: NA
j_call: TRBJ2-1

cdr3_nt: TGTGCCAGCTCATCAACGGGACAGGGTGCCCAAAGCGGCTACACCTTC
cdr3_aa: CASSSTGQGAQSGYTF
v_call: TRBV18
d_call: TRBD1
clone_size: NA
j_call: TRBJ1-2

cdr3_nt: TGTGCCAGCAGTAAATCGAACACCGGGGAGCTGTTTTTT
cdr3_aa: CASSKSNTGELFF
v_call: TRBV27
d_call: NA
clone_size: NA
j_call: TRBJ2-2

cdr3_nt: TGTGCCAGTAGTATGGGCCGCGGGGAGCTGTTTTTT
cdr3_aa: CASSMGRGELFF
v_call: TRBV19
d_call: NA
clone_size: NA
j_call: TRBJ2-2

cdr3_nt: TGTGCCTGGGGGCTCCCCGGGCTGGATCAGCCCCAGCATTTT
cdr3_aa: CAWGLPGLDQPQHF
v_call: TRBV30
d_call: NA
clone_size: few
j_call: TRBJ1-5

cdr3_nt: TGTGCCAGCAGCCAATCGTTTGGAAACACCATATATTTT
cdr3_aa: CASSQSFGNTIYF
v_call: TRBV16
d_call: NA
clone_size: few
j_call: TRBJ1-3

cdr3_nt: TGTGCCAGCAGCTTAGACCTCGGGTCTAAAGAGCAGTTCTTC
cdr3_aa: CASSLDLGSKEQFF
v_call: TRBV11-3
d_call: NA
clone_size: NA
j_call: TRBJ2-1

cdr3_nt: TGTGCCAGTCATCCGTCCGGGATCTATGGCTACACCTTC
cdr3_aa: CASHPSGIYGYTF
v_call: TRBV2
d_call: NA
clone_size: NA
j_call: TRBJ1-2

cdr3_nt: TGTGCCAGCAGCTTAGCAGGGACCACTGAAGCTTTCTTT
cdr3_aa: CASSLAGTTEAFF
v_call: TRBV7-8
d_call: NA
clone_size: NA
j_call: TRBJ1-1

cdr3_nt: TGTGCCACCAGCAGAGGGGATTATGGCTACACCTTC
cdr3_aa: CATSRGDYGYTF
v_call: TRBV15
d_call: NA
clone_size: NA
j_call: TRBJ1-2

cdr3_nt: TGTGCCATCAGTGATCCGGCTACAAGAGAGACCCAGTACTTC
cdr3_aa: CAISDPATRETQYF
v_call: TRBV10-3
d_call: NA
clone_size: NA
j_call: TRBJ2-5

cdr3_nt: TGTGCCACCAGCAGAGGCCGGGACTGGAGCTCCTACGAGCAGTACTTC
cdr3_aa: CATSRGRDWSSYEQYF
v_call: TRBV15
d_call: NA
clone_size: NA
j_call: TRBJ2-7

cdr3_nt: TGTGCCAGCAGTAACCGCCCGACAGGGGGCTACACCTTC
cdr3_aa: CASSNRPTGGYTF
v_call: TRBV27
d_call: TRBD1
clone_size: NA
j_call: TRBJ1-2

cdr3_nt: TGTGCCAGCTCTACGGGGGGGCGCGAGACCCAGTACTTC
cdr3_aa: CASSTGGRETQYF
v_call: TRBV18
d_call: TRBD2
clone_size: NA
j_call: TRBJ2-5

cdr3_nt: TGTGCCAGCAGCTTCCCCACGAAAGGAGAGACCGGGGAGCTGTTTTTT
cdr3_aa: CASSFPTKGETGELFF
v_call: TRBV7-9
d_call: NA
clone_size: few
j_call: TRBJ2-2

cdr3_nt: TGTGCCAGCTCCCCGTTCGAACGATCTGGAAACACCATATATTTT
cdr3_aa: CASSPFERSGNTIYF
v_call: TRBV18
d_call: NA
clone_size: NA
j_call: TRBJ1-3

cdr3_nt: TGTGCCAGAAGCTCCACCCCCGGGACAGAAGGAGAAAAACTGTTTTTT
cdr3_aa: CARSSTPGTEGEKLFF
v_call: TRBV5-3
d_call: TRBD1
clone_size: NA
j_call: TRBJ1-4

cdr3_nt: TGCGCCAGCAGCCAAGTGGCAGATACGCAGTATTTT
cdr3_aa: CASSQVADTQYF
v_call: TRBV4-1
d_call: NA
clone_size: NA
j_call: TRBJ2-3

cdr3_nt: TGCGCCAGCAGCTCAGCGGGGTTCACCGGGGAGCTGTTTTTT
cdr3_aa: CASSSAGFTGELFF
v_call: TRBV4-1
d_call: TRBD2
clone_size: NA
j_call: TRBJ2-2

cdr3_nt: TGTGCCAGCAAAGCGGGAGGGCCTCCAGATACGCAGTATTTT
cdr3_aa: CASKAGGPPDTQYF
v_call: TRBV28
d_call: TRBD2
clone_size: NA
j_call: TRBJ2-3

cdr3_nt: TGTGCCTGGACCCAAAGCCACTATGGCTACACCTTC
cdr3_aa: CAWTQSHYGYTF
v_call: TRBV30
d_call: NA
clone_size: once
j_call: TRBJ1-2

cdr3_nt: TGTGCCAGCAGTGAAGGGTGGGGCAGAGAGCCCCTCCACTTT
cdr3_aa: CASSEGWGREPLHF
v_call: TRBV25-1
d_call: NA
clone_size: NA
j_call: TRBJ1-6

cdr3_nt: TGTGCCAGCAGCTTAGGGACTAGCGGGGGTAATGAGCAGTTCTTC
cdr3_aa: CASSLGTSGGNEQFF
v_call: TRBV11-2
d_call: TRBD2
clone_size: NA
j_call: TRBJ2-1

cdr3_nt: TGCGCCAGCAGCTTGGCGGGACAGCCTGGAAACACCATATATTTT
cdr3_aa: CASSLAGQPGNTIYF
v_call: TRBV5-1
d_call: TRBD1
clone_size: once
j_call: TRBJ1-3

cdr3_nt: TGCGCCAGCAGACAATCAAATACGCAGTATTTT
cdr3_aa: CASRQSNTQYF
v_call: TRBV5-1
d_call: NA
clone_size: NA
j_call: TRBJ2-3

cdr3_nt: TGTGCCACCAGCCTCACCGTCACCGGACGAGACACCATATATTTT
cdr3_aa: CATSLTVTGRDTIYF
v_call: TRBV15
d_call: NA
clone_size: NA
j_call: TRBJ1-3

cdr3_nt: TGTGCCAGCAGCACCAAGACACCCCCTAGGTCCTACGAGCAGTACTTC
cdr3_aa: CASSTKTPPRSYEQYF
v_call: TRBV5-5
d_call: NA
clone_size: NA
j_call: TRBJ2-7

cdr3_nt: TGTGCCAGTAGTATTACGGGACAGGGGGCACGGGGGCAGCCCCAGCATTTT
cdr3_aa: CASSITGQGARGQPQHF
v_call: TRBV19
d_call: TRBD1
clone_size: once
j_call: TRBJ1-5

cdr3_nt: TGTGCCAGCAGCTTAGTATGGACTAGCGGTAAAGAGACCCAGTACTTC
cdr3_aa: CASSLVWTSGKETQYF
v_call: TRBV7-9
d_call: TRBD2
clone_size: NA
j_call: TRBJ2-5

cdr3_nt: TGTGCCAGCAGCGCTCACTTGAAAGAGACCCAGTACTTC
cdr3_aa: CASSAHLKETQYF
v_call: TRBV11-2
d_call: NA
clone_size: NA
j_call: TRBJ2-5

cdr3_nt: TGTGCCAGCAGCTTTGGGGGAACGGCCTACAATGAGCAGTTCTTC
cdr3_aa: CASSFGGTAYNEQFF
v_call: TRBV11-2
d_call: NA
clone_size: NA
j_call: TRBJ2-1

cdr3_nt: TGCGCCAGCACCCCGGTCGGCAGGGGTCAAGAAAAACTGTTTTTT
cdr3_aa: CASTPVGRGQEKLFF
v_call: TRBV5-1
d_call: NA
clone_size: NA
j_call: TRBJ1-4

cdr3_nt: TGTGCCAGCAGTTTAGGGACCAACTATGGCTACACCTTC
cdr3_aa: CASSLGTNYGYTF
v_call: TRBV28
d_call: NA
clone_size: NA
j_call: TRBJ1-2

cdr3_nt: TGCAAAATCTCGGGACAGCTGAACACTGAAGCTTTCTTT
cdr3_aa: CKISGQLNTEAFF
v_call: TRBV29-1
d_call: TRBD1
clone_size: NA
j_call: TRBJ1-1

cdr3_nt: TGTGCCAGCAGCCCGGGACAGGAACCGACCGGCACCTTC
cdr3_aa: CASSPGQEPTGTF
v_call: TRBV5-6
d_call: TRBD1
clone_size: NA
j_call: TRBJ1-2

cdr3_nt: TGTGCCAGCATCCCAGCGCCCGGGAGTAAAGAGACCCAGTACTTC
cdr3_aa: CASIPAPGSKETQYF
v_call: TRBV6-5
d_call: NA
clone_size: NA
j_call: TRBJ2-5

cdr3_nt: TGCAGCGCCATCTCGGGGGTAAAAGAGGAGCTGTTTTTT
cdr3_aa: CSAISGVKEELFF
v_call: TRBV29-1
d_call: NA
clone_size: NA
j_call: TRBJ2-2

cdr3_nt: TGCGCCAGCAGTGAGTCGAAAGGCTATGGCTACACCTTC
cdr3_aa: CASSESKGYGYTF
v_call: TRBV10-1
d_call: NA
clone_size: NA
j_call: TRBJ1-2

cdr3_nt: TGTGCCAGCAGTAACAGGGGGACTAGCGGTTACAATGAGCAGTTCTTC
cdr3_aa: CASSNRGTSGYNEQFF
v_call: TRBV2
d_call: TRBD2
clone_size: few
j_call: TRBJ2-1

cdr3_nt: TGTGCCAGCAGCTTAGTCTATGGCGAGCAGTACTTC
cdr3_aa: CASSLVYGEQYF
v_call: TRBV7-2
d_call: NA
clone_size: once
j_call: TRBJ2-7

cdr3_nt: TGCGCCAGCAGCTTTGAGGGGAGAGCCAAAAACATTCAGTACTTC
cdr3_aa: CASSFEGRAKNIQYF
v_call: TRBV5-1
d_call: NA
clone_size: NA
j_call: TRBJ2-4

cdr3_nt: TGTGCCAGCAGCTTAGGGGCCCCTACTACCTACAATGAGCAGTTCTTC
cdr3_aa: CASSLGAPTTYNEQFF
v_call: TRBV7-3
d_call: NA
clone_size: NA
j_call: TRBJ2-1